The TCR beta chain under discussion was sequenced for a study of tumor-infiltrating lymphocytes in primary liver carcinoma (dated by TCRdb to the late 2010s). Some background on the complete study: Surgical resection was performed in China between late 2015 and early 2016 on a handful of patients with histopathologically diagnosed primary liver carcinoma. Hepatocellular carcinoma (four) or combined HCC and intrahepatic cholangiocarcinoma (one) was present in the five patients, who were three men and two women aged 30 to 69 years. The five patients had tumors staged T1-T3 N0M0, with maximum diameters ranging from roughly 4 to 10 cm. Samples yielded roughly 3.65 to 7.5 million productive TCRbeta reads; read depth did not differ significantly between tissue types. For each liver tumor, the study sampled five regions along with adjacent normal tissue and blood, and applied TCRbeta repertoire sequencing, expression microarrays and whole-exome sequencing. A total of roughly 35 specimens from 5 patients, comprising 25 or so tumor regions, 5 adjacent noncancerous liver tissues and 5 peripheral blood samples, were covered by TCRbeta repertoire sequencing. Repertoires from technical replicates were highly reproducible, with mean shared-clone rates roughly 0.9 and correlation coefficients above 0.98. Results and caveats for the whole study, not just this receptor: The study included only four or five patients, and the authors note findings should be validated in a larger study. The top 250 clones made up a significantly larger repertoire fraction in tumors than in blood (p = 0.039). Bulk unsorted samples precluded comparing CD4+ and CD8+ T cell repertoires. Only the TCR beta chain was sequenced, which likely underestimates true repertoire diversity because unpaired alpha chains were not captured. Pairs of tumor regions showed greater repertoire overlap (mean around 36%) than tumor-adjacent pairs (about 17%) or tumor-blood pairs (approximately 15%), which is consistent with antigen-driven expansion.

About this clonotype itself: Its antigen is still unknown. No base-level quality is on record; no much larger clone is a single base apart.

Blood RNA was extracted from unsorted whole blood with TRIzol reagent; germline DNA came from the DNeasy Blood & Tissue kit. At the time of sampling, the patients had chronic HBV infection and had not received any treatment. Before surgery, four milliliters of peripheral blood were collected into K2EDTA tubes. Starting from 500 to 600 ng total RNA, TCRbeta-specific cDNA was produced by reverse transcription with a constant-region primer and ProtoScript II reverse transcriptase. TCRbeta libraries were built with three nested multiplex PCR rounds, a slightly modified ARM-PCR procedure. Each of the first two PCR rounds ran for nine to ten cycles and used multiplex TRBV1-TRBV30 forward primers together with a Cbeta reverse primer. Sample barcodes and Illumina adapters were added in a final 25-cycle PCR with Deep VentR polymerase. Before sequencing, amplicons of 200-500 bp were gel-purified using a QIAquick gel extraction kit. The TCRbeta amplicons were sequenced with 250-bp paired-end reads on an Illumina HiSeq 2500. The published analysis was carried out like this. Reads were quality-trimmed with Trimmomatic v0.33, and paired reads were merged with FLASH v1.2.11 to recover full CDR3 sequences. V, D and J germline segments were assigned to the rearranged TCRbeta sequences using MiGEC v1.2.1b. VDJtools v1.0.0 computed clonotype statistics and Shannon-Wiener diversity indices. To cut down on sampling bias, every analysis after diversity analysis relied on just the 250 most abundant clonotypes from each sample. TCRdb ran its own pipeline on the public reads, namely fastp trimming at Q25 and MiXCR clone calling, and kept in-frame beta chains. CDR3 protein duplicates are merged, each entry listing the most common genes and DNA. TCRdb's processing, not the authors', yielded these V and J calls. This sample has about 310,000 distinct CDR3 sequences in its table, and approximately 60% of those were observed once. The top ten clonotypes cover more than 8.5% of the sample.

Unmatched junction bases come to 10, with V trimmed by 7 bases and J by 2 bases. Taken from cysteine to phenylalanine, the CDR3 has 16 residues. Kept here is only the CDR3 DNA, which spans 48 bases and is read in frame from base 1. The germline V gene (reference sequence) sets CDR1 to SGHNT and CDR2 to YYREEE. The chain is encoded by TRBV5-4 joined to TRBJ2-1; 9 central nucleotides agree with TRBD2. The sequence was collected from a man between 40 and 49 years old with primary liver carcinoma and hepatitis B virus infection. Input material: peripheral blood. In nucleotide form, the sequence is TGTGCCAGCTGCTGCTATAGCGGGAGTACCTACAATGAGCAGTTCTTC. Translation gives CASCCYSGSTYNEQFF.